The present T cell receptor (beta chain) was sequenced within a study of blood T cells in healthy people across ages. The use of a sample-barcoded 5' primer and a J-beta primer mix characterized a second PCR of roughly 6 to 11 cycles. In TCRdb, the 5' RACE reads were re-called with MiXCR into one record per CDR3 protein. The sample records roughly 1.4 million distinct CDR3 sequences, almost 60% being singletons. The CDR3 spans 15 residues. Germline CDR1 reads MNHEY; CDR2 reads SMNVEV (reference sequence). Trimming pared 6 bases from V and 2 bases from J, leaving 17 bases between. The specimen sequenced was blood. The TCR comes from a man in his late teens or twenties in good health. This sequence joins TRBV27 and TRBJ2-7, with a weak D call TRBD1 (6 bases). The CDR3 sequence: CASSFQGGRAYEQYF. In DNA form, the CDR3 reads TGTGCCAGCAGCTTCCAAGGGGGACGCGCCTACGAGCAGTACTTC.